The TCR beta chain described here comes from a study of metastatic and nonmetastatic thyroid tumors. Background on the study: Repertoires were compared across blood and tumor or nodule tissue from malignant and benign thyroid patients. Study-wide points: In both blood and tumor samples, TCR beta diversity was reported significantly higher for malignant than benign nodules.

The CDR3 consists of 13 residues. In germline, CDR1 is LNHDA, CDR2 SQIVND (reference sequence). Trimming took off 8 bases at V and 9 bases at J, with 18 bases between the two ends. No treatment of any kind had been given to any patient before thyroid surgery. This clone was observed a handful of times. The antigen remains undetermined. Authors' methods: Differences in CDR3 between clinicopathological groups were drawn on to build a classifier intended to discriminate distant-metastatic papillary thyroid cancer patients. MiXCR reprocessed the PCR reads for TCRdb. The V and J calls were determined by TCRdb, not by the authors. The sample carries thousands of clones, approximately 34% recorded once.

The chain recombines TRBV19 with TRBJ2-3, with a tentative D call TRBD2 (5 bases). This receptor was taken from a female donor with papillary thyroid cancer or a benign thyroid nodule (not recorded which). Some clones in this sample may be carry-over from other donors' samples. Sample: adjacent normal tissue. The CDR3 DNA is TGTGCCAGTGGAGGATCCACGGGTGGGACGCAGTATTTT. Encoded protein: CASGGSTGGTQYF.